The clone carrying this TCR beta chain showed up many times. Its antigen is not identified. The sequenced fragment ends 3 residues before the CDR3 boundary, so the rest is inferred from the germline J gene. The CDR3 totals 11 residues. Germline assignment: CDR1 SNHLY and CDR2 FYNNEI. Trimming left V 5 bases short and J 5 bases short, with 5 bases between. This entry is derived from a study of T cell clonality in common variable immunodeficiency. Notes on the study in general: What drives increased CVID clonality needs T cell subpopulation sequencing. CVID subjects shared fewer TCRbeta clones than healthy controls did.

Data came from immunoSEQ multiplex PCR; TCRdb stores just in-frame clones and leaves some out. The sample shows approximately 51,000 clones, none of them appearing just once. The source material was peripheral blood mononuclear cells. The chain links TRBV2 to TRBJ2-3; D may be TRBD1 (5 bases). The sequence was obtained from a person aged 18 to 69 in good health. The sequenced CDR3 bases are TGTGCCAGCAGTCAGGGAGATACG. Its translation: CASSQGDT. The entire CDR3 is CASSQGDTQYF.